The 30 T cell receptor beta chains reported below all come from one sample, sequenced in a study of sequential checkpoint blockade in melanoma. Assay: immunoSEQ multiplex PCR; the TCRdb copy retains only in-frame clones and omits some. Of about 17,000 clones detected, over 60% appear once; the ten largest clones hold roughly a fifth. Treatment here: randomized to nivolumab then ipilimumab (arm A) or the reverse (arm B). The source was CD8+ T cells sorted from blood (inferred from file names), collected from a patient given nivolumab and ipilimumab in sequence. These receptors came from a human donor with melanoma.

This sequence joins TRBV5-6 and TRBJ2-7; D is ambiguous. This CDR3 has 16 amino acids. Germline CDR1 reads SGHDT; CDR2 reads YYEEEE. Trimming cost V 2 bases and J 0 bases, with 15 bases left between them. DNA of the CDR3: TGTGCCAGCAGCTTAGATATCCAGGTCCTCTCCTACGAGCAGTACTTC. As protein: CASSLDIQVLSYEQYF.

The genes are TRBV6-5 and TRBJ1-2; D is unclear. Trimming stripped 4 bases from V and 8 bases from J, with 14 bases between. Per the germline V gene, CDR1 is MNHEY and CDR2 is SVGAGI. The CDR3 contains 13 residues. The CDR3 loop is CASSFDGSGGYTF. The CDR3 DNA reads as TGTGCCAGCAGTTTCGACGGTTCCGGGGGCTACACCTTC.

V is TRBV5-6 and J is TRBJ1-2, with 7 bases aligning to TRBD1. The CDR3 has 13 residues. Per the germline V gene, CDR1 is SGHDT and CDR2 is YYEEEE. V was clipped by 5 bases and J by 8 bases; unmatched bases: 9. The CDR3 here is CASSLSGGRGYTF. Here the CDR3 DNA reads TGTGCCAGCAGTCTCTCAGGGGGAAGGGGCTACACCTTC.

This clone showed up just once. The genes are TRBV9 and TRBJ2-5; TRBD2 is a possible D gene (6 bases). The V gene's germline CDR1 is SGDLS and CDR2 YYNGEE. The CDR3 is 13 residues long. V was cut by 3 bases and J by 0 bases, with 6 bases left in between. The CDR3, as DNA: TGTGCCAGCAGCGGGACTAACCAAGAGACCCAGTACTTC. Translating it yields CASSGTNQETQYF.

This chain links TRBV25-1 with TRBJ1-5; possible D gene TRBD1, 6 bases. Germline CDR1 is MGHDK and CDR2 is SYGVNS. Between the trimmed V and J ends, which lost 6 bases and 1 base, there was a span of 10 bases. The CDR3 runs to 14 residues. The CDR3 protein is CASSRGGSNQPQHF. Here the CDR3 DNA reads TGTGCCAGCAGCAGGGGTGGGAGCAATCAGCCCCAGCATTTT.

V and J are TRBV25-1 and TRBJ1-4; D remains unclear. V was clipped by 7 bases and J by 4 bases, with 10 bases between them. This CDR3 has 13 residues. Germline V gives CDR1 MGHDK, CDR2 SYGVNS. CDR3 protein: CASTPQSNEKLFF. In DNA form, the CDR3 reads TGTGCCAGCACCCCACAGAGTAATGAAAAACTGTTTTTT.

In its sample, this clone was seen a few times. The chain recombines TRBV13 with TRBJ2-7, with a possible D match to TRBD2 (6 bases). V was clipped by 0 bases and J by 4 bases, with 10 bases between them. The CDR3 has 14 residues. Germline V gives CDR1 PRHDT, CDR2 FYEKMQ (reference sequence). The DNA for the CDR3 is TGTGCCAGCAGCTTAGGTACGGGGAGGTACGAGCAGTACTTC. Its translation is CASSLGTGRYEQYF.

The V gene is TRBV6-6, the J gene TRBJ1-2; D perhaps matches TRBD1 (6 bases). This CDR3 region has 13 residues. Trimming left V 7 bases short and J 4 bases short, with 13 bases between. CDR1 and CDR2 from the germline V gene are MNHNY and SVGAGI (reference sequence). CDR3: CASTRGWGYGYTF. The CDR3 coding sequence is TGTGCCAGCACTAGGGGGTGGGGCTATGGCTACACCTTC.

The chain joins TRBV19 to TRBJ2-5; D is possibly TRBD1 (6 bases). The CDR3 is 14 amino acids. V gave up 2 bases and J gave up 3 bases, with 10 bases separating them. Germline-derived CDR1 and CDR2 are LNHDA and SQIVND (reference sequence). CDR3 in DNA: TGTGCCAGTAGTATAAGCCCAGGGGAAGAGACCCAGTACTTC. The encoded protein is CASSISPGEETQYF.

The V call is TRBV7-8, the J call TRBJ1-2, with 11 bases fitting TRBD1. CDR1 SGHVS and CDR2 FQNEAQ come from the germline V gene. This CDR3 has 16 residues. The V segment lost 1 base and the J segment 3 bases; nucleotides outside the gene matches: 4. The CDR3 is CASSLGGQGDYYGYTF. The CDR3 DNA is TGTGCCAGCAGCTTAGGGGGACAGGGGGACTACTATGGCTACACCTTC. The entire variable domain, with the rest obtained from reference TRBV7-8 and TRBJ1-2, is as follows: GAGVSQSPRYKVAKRGQDVALRCDPISGHVSLFWYQQALGQGPEFLTYFQNEAQLDKSGLPSDRFFAERPEGSVSTLKIQRTQQEDSAVYLCASSLGGQGDYYGYTFGSGTRLTVV.

The rearrangement uses TRBV27 and TRBJ2-7, with D perhaps TRBD2 (5 bases). Trimming stripped 4 bases from V and 2 bases from J, with 12 bases between. CDR1 and CDR2 from the germline V gene are MNHEY and SMNVEV (reference sequence). CDR3 length equals 14 residues. The CDR3 region has the DNA TGTGCCAGCAGTTCTCGGGGTGGAGCCTACGAGCAGTACTTC. Residues: CASSSRGGAYEQYF.

As for this clone: The sample has other DNA sequences that encode this CDR3 too. The V call is TRBV5-1, the J call TRBJ2-7; a possible D gene is TRBD1 (6 bases). V lost 0 bases, J lost 5 bases, and 15 bases lay in between. From germline, CDR1 is SGHRS and CDR2 YFSETQ. This CDR3 is 15 amino acids long. The chain's CDR3 is CASSLVQGPWDEQYF. The DNA for the CDR3 is TGCGCCAGCAGCTTGGTGCAGGGGCCTTGGGACGAGCAGTACTTC. Variable domain in full (rest from reference TRBV5-1 and TRBJ2-7): KAGVTQTPRYLIKTRGQQVTLSCSPISGHRSVSWYQQTPGQGLQFLFEYFSETQRNKGNFPGRFSGRQFSNSRSEMNVSTLELGDSALYLCASSLVQGPWDEQYFGPGTRLTVT.

A few counts support this clone. With a far larger clone one base away, a read error is the likely cause. This CDR3 is also generated by other DNA sequences in the sample. The rearrangement uses TRBV6-7 and TRBJ1-4, with D unclear. TRBV6-7 belongs to the ORF category, with a function that is uncertain. V was trimmed by 2 bases and J by 0 bases, leaving 7 bases between them. The CDR3 consists of 15 residues. CDR3 protein: CASSYEGATNEKLFF. The DNA of the CDR3 is TGTGCCAGCAGTTACGAGGGCGCAACTAATGAAAAACTGTTTTTT.

This clone was detected a few times. This sequence joins TRBV13 and TRBJ2-7, with 9 bases aligning to TRBD2. The CDR3 has 15 residues. Germline assignment: CDR1 PRHDT and CDR2 FYEKMQ (reference sequence). The J segment lost 7 bases and the V segment lost 4 bases, leaving 11 bases of the junction unmatched. CDR3 in DNA: TGTGCCAGCAGCTCCCGACTAGCGGTGGGAGGAGAGCAGTACTTC. It specifies CASSSRLAVGGEQYF.

The chain has TRBV7-9 and TRBJ1-3; D gene unclear. CDR1 SEHNR and CDR2 FQNEAQ come from the germline V gene (reference sequence). The CDR3 contains 12 residues. The ends were cut back, 7 bases at V and 1 base at J, with 5 bases in the middle. CDR3 nucleotides: TGTGCCAGCACCCCTTCTGGAAACACCATATATTTT. Protein sequence: CASTPSGNTIYF.

J is TRBJ1-1 and V is TRBV28; TRBD1 aligns across 9 bases. The V gene end was trimmed by 5 bases and the J gene end by 5 bases; junction bases not matched to a gene: 6. The germline gives CDR1 MDHEN, CDR2 SYDVKM. CDR3 size: 14 residues. As DNA, the CDR3 is TGTGCCAGCAGTCTCGACAGGGGGAGAACTGAAGCTTTCTTT. This codes for CASSLDRGRTEAFF.

The V and J genes are TRBV11-3 and TRBJ2-7; maybe TRBD1 (5 bases). Trimming shortened V by 5 bases and J by 3 bases, and 14 bases separated the two germline ends. Germline CDR1 and CDR2: SGHNT and YENEEA. The CDR3 extends over 14 amino acids. CDR3 sequence: CASSPKRGYYEQYF. The CDR3 DNA follows: TGTGCCAGCAGCCCTAAAAGGGGCTACTACGAGCAGTACTTC.

This clone was detected a few times. This chain joins TRBV5-4 and TRBJ2-7, with TRBD2 matching over 11 bases. The germline V gene has CDR1 SGHNT and CDR2 YYREEE (reference sequence). Unmatched junction bases numbered 6, after V lost 2 bases and J lost 5 bases. The CDR3 runs to 15 residues. The CDR3 nucleotides are TGTGCCAGCAGCTTATTCCTAGCGGGAGGTAACGAGCAGTACTTC. Its translation: CASSLFLAGGNEQYF.

This clone has a single count. The rearrangement links TRBV11-3 to TRBJ2-7, with TRBD1 matching over 7 bases. Trimming cost V 3 bases and J 7 bases; bases outside gene matches: 9. The CDR3 is 14 amino acids. Germline values: CDR1 SGHNT, CDR2 YENEEA. The CDR3 sequence: CASSFRDRPPEQYF. CDR3 nucleotides: TGTGCCAGCAGCTTTCGGGACAGACCTCCGGAGCAGTACTTC.

The rearrangement links TRBV6-5 to TRBJ1-5; D perhaps matches TRBD1 (5 bases). Trimming left V 0 bases short and J 5 bases short, with 11 bases between. Germline CDR1 is MNHEY and CDR2 is SVGAGI. The CDR3 is made up of 15 amino acids. CDR3 DNA sequence: TGTGCCAGCAGTTACTCGAGTTGGGGGGATCAGCCCCAGCATTTT. It is translated as CASSYSSWGDQPQHF.

The rearrangement uses TRBV6-5 and TRBJ1-2; TRBD1 matches at 10 bases. The germline V gene has CDR1 MNHEY and CDR2 SVGAGI. CDR3 length equals 14 residues. Germline trimming cut 5 bases from V and 4 bases from J; bases unmatched to any gene: 4. Here the CDR3 reads CASSEGTGAYGYTF. CDR3 nucleotides: TGTGCCAGCAGTGAGGGGACAGGGGCCTATGGCTACACCTTC.

The CDR3 nucleotides read TGTGCCAGCAGCGTAGCCGGGACAGGATACGAGCAGTACTTC. It codes for CASSVAGTGYEQYF. The rearrangement links TRBV9 to TRBJ2-7; 8 positions agree with TRBD1. V trimming: 0 bases; J trimming: 4 bases; junction bases outside the gene matches: 3. This CDR3 contains 14 residues. Germline-derived CDR1 and CDR2 are SGDLS and YYNGEE.

This clone is termed medium-sized (0.01 to 0.1%). The V call is TRBV5-6, the J call TRBJ1-2; no clear D gene. The CDR3 spans 16 residues. Trimming stripped 0 bases from V and 5 bases from J, with 17 bases between. Germline V gene sequence: CDR1 SGHDT, CDR2 YYEEEE. The CDR3 protein is CASSLAMEMILYGYTF. CDR3 DNA: TGTGCCAGCAGCTTGGCGATGGAGATGATCTTATATGGCTACACCTTC.

The chain uses TRBV27 and TRBJ1-2; D might be TRBD1 (6 bases). V was cut by 6 bases and J by 6 bases, with 20 bases left in between. This CDR3 region has 15 residues. Germline lookup yields CDR1 MNHEY and CDR2 SMNVEV (reference sequence). DNA for the CDR3: TGTGCCAGCAGCCAAGGGGGGGGAGTGGCAGATGGCTACACCTTC. This gives the protein CASSQGGGVADGYTF.

The chain carries TRBV11-2 and TRBJ2-7; D perhaps matches TRBD2 (6 bases). Germline assignment: CDR1 SGHAT and CDR2 FQNNGV. The CDR3 runs 17 residues. Trimming stripped 5 bases from V and 3 bases from J, with 23 bases between. The CDR3 bases are TGTGCCAGCAGCCGTCCCAGGGACTCGAGCCCAAACTACGAGCAGTACTTC. It is translated as CASSRPRDSSPNYEQYF.

The chain carries TRBV6-1 and TRBJ1-4, with D perhaps TRBD1 (5 bases). The germline CDR1 and CDR2 sequences are MNHNS and SASEGT. With 9 bases removed from V and 8 bases from J, the gap between germline ends came to 13 bases. The CDR3 covers 12 residues. The CDR3 loop is CASRQIGEKLFF. CDR3 bases: TGTGCCAGTAGACAGATTGGCGAAAAACTGTTTTTT.

The chain has TRBV9 and TRBJ2-1; D might be TRBD2 (5 bases). The V and J ends lost 2 bases and 0 bases respectively, with 9 bases between them. The CDR3 covers 15 residues. Germline CDR1 and CDR2: SGDLS and YYNGEE. CDR3 DNA: TGTGCCAGCAGCGTGGACTTTACCTCCTACAATGAGCAGTTCTTC. It yields the protein CASSVDFTSYNEQFF.

The J gene is TRBJ1-2, the V gene TRBV5-4, with TRBD1 matching 7 bases. After removal of 0 bases from V and 6 bases from J, the junction contained 11 bases not matched to a gene. The germline CDR1 and CDR2 sequences are SGHNT and YYREEE (reference sequence). This CDR3 is 16 amino acids long. Written as DNA, the CDR3 is TGTGCCAGCAGCTTGGGGGGGATGACAGGGCGGGATGGCTACACCTTC. Its protein is CASSLGGMTGRDGYTF.

The CDR3 region is CASSDTTGGKETQYF. CDR3 nucleotides: TGTGCCAGCAGCGACACGACAGGGGGAAAAGAGACCCAGTACTTC. J is TRBJ2-5 and V is TRBV9; the match to TRBD1 covers 9 bases. This CDR3 has 15 residues. V lost 3 bases and J lost 3; bases outside the gene matches: 6. CDR1 and CDR2 (germline): SGDLS, YYNGEE.

V usage is TRBV28 and J usage is TRBJ1-1; D is perhaps TRBD1 (5 bases). V lost 5 bases and J lost 6, with 16 bases in between. CDR1 MDHEN and CDR2 SYDVKM come from the germline V gene. The CDR3 consists of 14 residues. The CDR3 DNA is TGTGCCAGCAGTCAGGGCCAGATTTTACCTGAAGCTTTCTTT. It encodes CASSQGQILPEAFF.